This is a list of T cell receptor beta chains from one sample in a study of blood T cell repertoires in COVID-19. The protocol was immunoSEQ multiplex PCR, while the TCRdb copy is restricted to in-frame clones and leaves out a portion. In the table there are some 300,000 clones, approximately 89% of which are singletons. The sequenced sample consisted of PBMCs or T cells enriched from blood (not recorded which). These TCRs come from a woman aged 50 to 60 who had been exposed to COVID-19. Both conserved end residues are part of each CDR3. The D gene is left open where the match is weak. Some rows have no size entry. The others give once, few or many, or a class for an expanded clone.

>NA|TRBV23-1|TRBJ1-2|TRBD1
CASSPQDREDGYTF
TGCGCCAGCAGTCCTCAAGACAGGGAGGATGGCTACACCTTC
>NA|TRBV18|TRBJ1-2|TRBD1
CASSPTGTGNYGYTF
TGTGCCAGCTCGCCGACCGGGACAGGGAACTATGGCTACACCTTC
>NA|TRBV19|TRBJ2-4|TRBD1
CASGQGSSKNIQYF
TGTGCCAGCGGACAGGGGTCCTCCAAAAACATTCAGTACTTC
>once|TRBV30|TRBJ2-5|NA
CAWSEKTGQPRVRETQYF
TGTGCCTGGAGTGAAAAAACCGGACAGCCCCGAGTAAGGGAGACCCAGTACTTC
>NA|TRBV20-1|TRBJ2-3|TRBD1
CSASWRGQGYNFDSDTQYF
TGCAGTGCTAGTTGGAGGGGACAGGGTTATAATTTTGATTCAGATACGCAGTATTTT
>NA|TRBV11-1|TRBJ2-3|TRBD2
CASSLGTSGGPQYF
TGTGCCAGCAGCTTGGGGACTAGCGGGGGACCGCAGTATTTT
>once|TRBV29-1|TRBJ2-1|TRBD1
CSVRDRPSHNEQFF
TGCAGCGTACGGGACAGGCCATCCCACAATGAGCAGTTCTTC
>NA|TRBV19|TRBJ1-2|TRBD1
CASSILGQGAQGYTF
TGTGCCAGTAGTATTCTCGGACAGGGGGCTCAAGGCTACACCTTC
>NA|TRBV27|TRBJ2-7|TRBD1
CASSSPTGGGYEQYF
TGTGCCAGCAGTTCTCCGACAGGGGGAGGTTACGAGCAGTACTTC
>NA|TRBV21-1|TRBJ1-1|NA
CASSKALWGGGTEAFF
NA
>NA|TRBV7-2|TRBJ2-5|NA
CASSPGIRETQYF
TGTGCCAGCAGCCCCGGTATACGAGAGACCCAGTACTTC
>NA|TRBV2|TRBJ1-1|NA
CASTLSSGSGTFF
TGTGCCAGCACATTGAGTTCTGGGTCAGGGACTTTCTTT
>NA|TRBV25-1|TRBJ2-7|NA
CASSEGGRYEQYF
TGTGCCAGCAGTGAAGGGGGCCGTTACGAGCAGTACTTC
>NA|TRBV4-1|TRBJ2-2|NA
CASSHGPGQSTGELFF
TGCGCCAGCAGCCACGGACCCGGACAGAGCACCGGGGAGCTGTTTTTT
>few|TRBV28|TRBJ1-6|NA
CASSEHREYSPLHF
TGTGCCAGCAGCGAACACAGGGAGTACTCACCCCTCCACTTT
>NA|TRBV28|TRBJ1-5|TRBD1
CASSLRTGGMPQHF
TGTGCCAGCAGTTTAAGGACAGGGGGCATGCCCCAGCATTTT
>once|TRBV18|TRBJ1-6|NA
CASSRTGYDAVSAYNSPLHF
TGTGCCAGCTCACGAACGGGTTACGACGCCGTATCAGCATATAATTCACCCCTCCACTTT
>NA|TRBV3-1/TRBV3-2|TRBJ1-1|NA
CASSPSGNTEAFF
TGTGCCAGCAGCCCCTCCGGGAACACTGAAGCTTTCTTT
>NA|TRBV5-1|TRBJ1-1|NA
CASSSTSWGTTEAFF
TGCGCCAGCAGCTCGACTTCTTGGGGCACCACTGAAGCTTTCTTT